This T cell receptor beta chain appears in the sequencing data of a study of shared clonotypes between healthy human individuals. General study findings and limits: Clonotype sharing among donors was thought likely to change with sequencing depth.

With respect to this clone: Its specificity is not known.

Samples underwent the assay at deep level. Profiling relied on immunoSEQ multiplex PCR, and the TCRdb table lists in-frame clones only, not all of them. The table shows about 490,000 clones, with approximately 81% occurring only once. Between the trimmed V and J ends, which lost 10 bases and 7 bases, there was a span of 16 bases. Germline V lookup: CDR1 MDHEN, CDR2 SYDVKM. This CDR3 is built from 12 residues. The chain carries TRBV28 and TRBJ1-2; possibly TRBD1 for D (5 bases). Sequenced input: PBMCs. This receptor was obtained from a woman between 40 and 50 years old in good health. Some clones in this sample may be carry-over from other donors' samples. The CDR3 nucleotides are TGTGCCACCTTATCAGGGTTCTTTGGCTACACCTTC. The encoded protein is CATLSGFFGYTF.